Listed here are 23 T cell receptor beta chains from one sample, sequenced in a study of T cell responses to AZD1222 COVID-19 vaccine. Only in-frame clones appear in the TCRdb table, and some are missing; sequencing was by immunoSEQ multiplex PCR. This table holds fewer than 200,000 clones, about 90% found once. This sample comprised peripheral blood, obtained 28 days after the second AZD1222 dose. Source of these receptors: an adult who received the AZD1222 COVID-19 vaccine.

V gene TRBV7-8 combines with J gene TRBJ1-2; possibly TRBD1 for D (6 bases). V dropped 5 bases and J dropped 5 bases, with 9 bases sitting between them. This CDR3 is 12 amino acids long. Germline V gene sequence: CDR1 SGHVS, CDR2 FQNEAQ. CDR3 bases: TGTGCCAGCAGCCTTACAGGGTATGGCTACACCTTC. This translates into CASSLTGYGYTF.

The rearrangement uses TRBV30 and TRBJ1-2; D remains unclear. Germline V gives CDR1 GTSNPN, CDR2 SVGIG (reference sequence). V dropped 2 bases and J dropped 2 bases, with 9 bases sitting between them. This CDR3 is built from 13 residues. The DNA of the CDR3 is TGTGCCTGGAGTCAACAGATGAACTATGGCTACACCTTC. Residues: CAWSQQMNYGYTF.

This chain uses TRBV27 with TRBJ1-3, with D maybe TRBD1 (5 bases). Germline V gene lookup returns CDR1 MNHEY and CDR2 SMNVEV (reference sequence). With 3 bases removed from V and 0 bases from J, the gap between germline ends came to 9 bases. CDR3 length: 15 amino acids. DNA for the CDR3: TGTGCCAGCAGTTTGTGGGGGGACTCTGGAAACACCATATATTTT. Translated: CASSLWGDSGNTIYF.

This clone was counted between two and nine times. J is TRBJ2-2 and V is TRBV7-2, with D possibly being TRBD1 or TRBD2 (5 bases each). The germline CDR1 and CDR2 sequences are SGHTA and FQGNSA. V gave up 1 base and J gave up 0 bases, with 9 bases separating them. This CDR3 has 16 amino acids. CDR3 coding DNA: TGTGCCAGCAGCTTAGGGTTGGGGGCGAACACCGGGGAGCTGTTTTTT. Translating gives CASSLGLGANTGELFF.

V usage is TRBV11-1 and J usage is TRBJ2-3; D is unclear. This CDR3 has 14 residues. V dropped 1 base and J dropped 1 base, with 6 bases sitting between them. Germline assignment: CDR1 SGHAT and CDR2 FQDESV (reference sequence). The CDR3 DNA reads TGTGCCAGCAGCTTAGACTTTGGCACAGATACGCAGTATTTT. It translates to CASSLDFGTDTQYF. Based on the CDR3 plus reference TRBV11-1 and TRBJ2-3, the full variable domain is EAEVAQSPRYKITEKSQAVAFWCDPISGHATLYWYRQILGQGPELLVQFQDESVVDDSQLPKDRFSAERLKGVDSTLKIQPAELGDSAMYLCASSLDFGTDTQYFGPGTRLTVL.

The genes are TRBV4-1 and TRBJ1-1; weak D call: TRBD1 (5 bases). This CDR3 spans 14 amino acids. V was cut by 2 bases and J by 1 base, with 8 bases left in between. Germline assignment: CDR1 MGHRA and CDR2 YSYEKL. The CDR3, as DNA: TGCGCCAGCAGCCAATTAGGGACGAACACTGAAGCTTTCTTT. Translated, it gives CASSQLGTNTEAFF.

This clone was recorded many times. The chain combines TRBV10-3 with TRBJ1-4; the match to TRBD1 covers 9 bases. CDR1 ENHRY and CDR2 SYGVKD come from the germline V gene. V lost 5 bases, J lost 6 bases, and 4 bases stayed unmatched. This CDR3 is 14 amino acids long. Here the CDR3 reads CAISKTGGDEKLFF. The CDR3 region has the DNA TGTGCCATCAGTAAAACAGGGGGCGATGAAAAACTGTTTTTT.

The DNA of the CDR3 is TGTGCCAGCAGCCGCGCAGAAAGCGAAGCTTTCTTT. The encoded protein is CASSRAESEAFF. The chain uses TRBV5-5 and TRBJ1-1; D remains unclear. The CDR3 extends over 12 amino acids. The germline CDR1 and CDR2 sequences are SGHKS and YYEKEE (reference sequence). Trimming pared 4 bases from V and 8 bases from J, leaving 12 bases between.

This clone turned up a few times. The chain employs TRBV5-1 and TRBJ1-4; no clear D gene. Per the germline V gene, CDR1 is SGHRS and CDR2 is YFSETQ. Trimming shortened V by 0 bases and J by 7 bases, and 7 bases separated the two germline ends. This CDR3 region has 13 residues. CDR3 protein: CASSLGNPEKLFF. The CDR3, as DNA: TGCGCCAGCAGCTTGGGAAACCCTGAAAAACTGTTTTTT. Combining the CDR3 with reference TRBV5-1 and TRBJ1-4 gives the whole variable domain KAGVTQTPRYLIKTRGQQVTLSCSPISGHRSVSWYQQTPGQGLQFLFEYFSETQRNKGNFPGRFSGRQFSNSRSEMNVSTLELGDSALYLCASSLGNPEKLFFGSGTQLSVL.

The genes are TRBV6-6 and TRBJ2-3, with unresolved D. Germline-derived CDR1 and CDR2 are MNHNY and SVGAGI (reference sequence). The CDR3 covers 13 residues. Trimming removed 6 bases at V and 3 bases at J, with 10 bases between. The CDR3 DNA is TGTGCCAGCAGCCCCTCCGGGACAGATACGCAGTATTTT. Residues: CASSPSGTDTQYF.

The genes are TRBV5-1 and TRBJ2-3, with 8 nucleotides matching TRBD1. V lost 0 bases to trimming and J lost 1 base; unmatched junction nucleotides: 1. The germline gives CDR1 SGHRS, CDR2 YFSETQ. The CDR3 length is 15 residues. The CDR3 DNA sequence: TGCGCCAGCAGCTTGGAGACAGGGGGCACAGATACGCAGTATTTT. Residues: CASSLETGGTDTQYF.

The V gene is TRBV5-1, the J gene TRBJ1-2, with TRBD1 matching over 12 bases. V lost 0 bases to trimming and J lost 7 bases; unmatched junction nucleotides: 7. There are 16 residues in the CDR3. Germline-derived CDR1 and CDR2 are SGHRS and YFSETQ. CDR3: CASSLDLGQGARGYTF. CDR3 DNA sequence: TGCGCCAGCAGCTTGGACCTGGGACAGGGGGCGCGTGGCTACACCTTC.

This chain joins TRBV4-3 and TRBJ2-7, with a weak D call TRBD1 (7 bases). The CDR3 length is 15 residues. V was clipped by 1 base and J by 0 bases, with 10 bases between them. Germline CDR1 reads LGHNA; CDR2 reads YSLEER. The CDR3 spells CASSQAGDSSYEQYF. Here the CDR3 DNA reads TGCGCCAGCAGCCAAGCGGGGGACAGCTCCTACGAGCAGTACTTC.

The chain recombines TRBV6-1 with TRBJ1-1; 8 bases agree with TRBD1. This CDR3 contains 14 residues. After removal of 3 bases from V and 0 bases from J, the junction contained 0 bases not matched to a gene. Germline loops: CDR1 MNHNS, CDR2 SASEGT. This chain's CDR3 is CASSDRGLNTEAFF. CDR3 bases: TGTGCCAGCAGTGACAGGGGGCTGAACACTGAAGCTTTCTTT.

The chain recombines TRBV18 with TRBJ1-1; D is perhaps TRBD1 (5 bases). V was trimmed by 9 bases and J by 2 bases, leaving 10 bases between them. There are 12 residues in the CDR3. Germline values: CDR1 KGHSH, CDR2 LQKENI. This CDR3 reads CASCRENTEAFF. Written as DNA, the CDR3 is TGTGCCAGTTGCAGGGAAAACACTGAAGCTTTCTTT.

This sequence joins TRBV6-5 and TRBJ2-4; D is unclear. V dropped 0 bases and J dropped 0 bases, with 9 bases sitting between them. Germline V gives CDR1 MNHEY, CDR2 SVGAGI. This CDR3 contains 16 residues. As DNA, the CDR3 is TGTGCCAGCAGTTACTCGAGATCCCTAGCCAAAAACATTCAGTACTTC. It is translated as CASSYSRSLAKNIQYF.

V usage is TRBV19 and J usage is TRBJ2-2, with TRBD2 identical over 10 bases. This CDR3 is 14 amino acids long. Germline V gene data show CDR1 as LNHDA and CDR2 as SQIVND (reference sequence). V lost 5 bases and J lost 10; bases outside the gene matches: 7. The CDR3 DNA reads TGTGCCAGTAGTGGGCTAGCGGGGGTTGCGGAGCTGTTTTTT. It specifies CASSGLAGVAELFF.

The chain joins TRBV6-2 or TRBV6-3 to TRBJ2-2, with 13 positions matching TRBD2. Looked up from germline, CDR1 is MNHEY and CDR2 is SVGEGT. Trimming removed 0 bases from V and 6 bases from J; junction bases left unmatched: 7. This CDR3 contains 18 residues. The CDR3 region is CASSYSRLAGGHSGELFF. The CDR3 DNA follows: TGTGCCAGCAGTTACTCAAGACTAGCGGGGGGCCATTCCGGGGAGCTGTTTTTT.

The rearrangement links TRBV18 to TRBJ1-1; D not certain. The V gene lost 6 bases and the J gene lost 1 base, with 9 bases spanning the gap. The CDR3 runs to 13 residues. Looked up from germline, CDR1 is KGHSH and CDR2 is LQKENI. CDR3 amino acids: CASSFSQNTEAFF. Written as DNA, the CDR3 is TGTGCCAGCTCGTTCAGCCAGAACACTGAAGCTTTCTTT.

This rearrangement joins TRBV21-1 to TRBJ1-5; the table's D call TRBD1 went unverified against the DNA. TRBV21-1 is a known pseudogene. The CDR3 is 14 amino acids. The chain's CDR3 is CASSKQDSNQPQHF. Here the CDR3 DNA reads TGTGCCAGCAGCAAACAGGATAGCAATCAGCCCCAGCATTTT.

This sequence joins TRBV21-1 and TRBJ2-1; whether TRBD2, the table's D call, matches the DNA was not checked. TRBV21-1 is given as a pseudogene. This CDR3 comprises 18 residues. The chain's CDR3 is CASTMGLAGPRSYNEQFF. The CDR3 nucleotides read TGTGCCAGCACCATGGGACTAGCGGGGCCCCGCTCCTACAATGAGCAGTTCTTC.

This chain links TRBV30 with TRBJ2-1; possible D gene TRBD1, 5 bases. The V gene's germline CDR1 is GTSNPN and CDR2 SVGIG (reference sequence). This CDR3 region has 13 residues. V lost 0 bases, J lost 8 bases, and 11 bases lay in between. This CDR3 reads CAWSVGRRDEQFF. DNA for the CDR3: TGTGCCTGGAGTGTGGGGCGAAGGGATGAGCAGTTCTTC.

The CDR3, as DNA: TGTGCCAGCTCTCCAGGGGGTGGGAGAACTGAAGCTTTCTTT. It translates to CASSPGGGRTEAFF. The chain uses TRBV18 and TRBJ1-1, with 7 bases fitting TRBD1. The CDR3 has 14 residues. V dropped 6 bases and J dropped 5; count of bases not matched to a gene: 9. Germline loops: CDR1 KGHSH, CDR2 LQKENI.